The present TCR beta chain was sequenced within a study of T cell repertoires in cytomegalovirus infection. Study information: HLA-C-restricted CMV epitopes, recently identified, and well-studied HLA-B-restricted ones were used by the study. CMV infection together with matching HLA type was indicated by public TCR beta signatures. General study results and limits: Summed public TCR beta family frequency identified CMV carriers bearing the relevant HLA. CMV-specific TCR beta clonotypes restricted by HLA-C were the ones dominating the ex vivo response.

The CDR3 sequence is 14 residues long. Looked up from germline, CDR1 is MGHRA and CDR2 is YSYEKL. V trimming: 3 bases; J trimming: 5 bases; junction bases outside the gene matches: 5. TCRdb re-analysed the reads in MiXCR, keeping a single row per CDR3 protein. The table has more than 250,000 distinct CDR3 sequences, around 25% seen once. Points on this clonotype: Its antigen is unidentified.

This clonotype originated in a human donor in good health (CMV status not recorded). Some clones in this sample may be carry-over from other donors' samples. This chain joins TRBV4-1 and TRBJ2-5; 8 bases align to TRBD1. The sample here was cultured PBMCs, taken from culture after CMV antigen stimulation. CDR3 protein: CASSQDRAGETQYF. In DNA, the CDR3 is TGCGCCAGCAGCCAGGACAGGGCTGGCGAGACCCAGTACTTC.